Presented here are 30 T cell receptor beta chains from one specimen sequenced in a study of glioma-infiltrating T cells. Amplification of TCR alpha and beta CDR3 regions from RNA used iRepertoire nested multiplex PCR. TCRdb called the multiplex PCR reads again in MiXCR, with one record for every CDR3 protein. The sample comprises 400,000 or so distinct CDR3 sequences, approximately 42% of which are singletons, and 12% rests with the top ten. Sequencing used glioma tissue, nonneoplastic brain tissue, or PBMCs (not recorded which). The receptor set was obtained from a human donor with low-grade glioma or glioblastoma, undergoing nonglioma brain surgery, or in good health (not recorded which).

The chain uses TRBV2 and TRBJ2-7; 7 bases agree with TRBD1. This CDR3 comprises 15 residues. Looked up from germline, CDR1 is SNHLY and CDR2 is FYNNEI. V dropped 6 bases and J dropped 2; count of bases not matched to a gene: 10. In DNA, the CDR3 is TGTGCCAGCAGGAATTCCGGGACAGCCCCCTACGAGCAGTACTTC. Translated: CASRNSGTAPYEQYF.

A few counts support this clonotype. The chain combines TRBV11-2 with TRBJ2-5; no firm D call. CDR1 and CDR2 (germline): SGHAT, FQNNGV. V lost 5 bases and J lost 5, with 18 bases in between. The CDR3 length is 15 residues. For the CDR3, the DNA is TGTGCCAGCAGCCAAGGACGGAGTCCCGGGGAGACCCAGTACTTC. As protein: CASSQGRSPGETQYF.

On this clonotype: This may stem from a read error, because a much larger clone lies one nucleotide away. The chain employs TRBV6-6 and TRBJ2-5, with D possibly being TRBD1 or TRBD2 (5 bases each). The CDR3 covers 14 residues. Germline CDR1 reads MNHNY; CDR2 reads SVGAGI (reference sequence). CDR3 coding DNA: TGTGCCAGCAGTTACTCCGGGGCAGAAGAGACCCAGCACTTC. This encodes CASSYSGAEETQHF.

The sample holds a few counts of this clonotype. A read error may be the cause here, since a much bigger clone is one base away. This chain joins TRBV6-1 and TRBJ1-1; D not certain. Germline V gene data show CDR1 as MNHNS and CDR2 as SASEGT. Trimming removed 6 bases from V and 3 bases from J, with 17 bases in between. The CDR3 runs 15 residues. The CDR3 DNA is TGTGCCAGCAGCCCGGGAGTGCCGCTGGACACTGAAGCTTTCTTT. Its protein product is CASSPGVPLDTEAFF.

About this clonotype itself: The conserved final phenylalanine or tryptophan is absent from the CDR3, which likely points to a read error. The DNA is omitted, as the CDR3 cannot be located on it reliably, and the CDR3 follows TCRdb's listing. The chain links TRBV7-9 to TRBJ2-1; the table's D call, TRBD2, was not checked against the DNA. The CDR3 adds up to 12 amino acids, both ends counted. Germline CDR1 and CDR2: SEHNR and FQNEAQ (reference sequence). This CDR3 reads CASSSEGGRGFL.

This clonotype appeared once. A much larger clonotype is one base distant, so this may be a read error. V is TRBV28 and J is TRBJ2-3, with a possible D match to TRBD1 (6 bases). The CDR3 totals 15 residues. Germline CDR1 is MDHEN and CDR2 is SYDVKM. V lost 4 bases to trimming and J lost 2 bases, with 13 bases between them. The CDR3 spells CASSSGHGHTDTQYF. The CDR3 nucleotides are TGTGCCAGCAGTTCGGGACATGGGCACACAGATACGCAGTATTTT.

V usage is TRBV20-1 and J usage is TRBJ2-7, with a weak D call TRBD2 (5 bases). Per the germline V gene, CDR1 is DFQATT and CDR2 is SNEGSKA (reference sequence). The V end was cut by 0 bases, the J end by 5 bases, with 17 bases between. This CDR3 contains 15 residues. The DNA of the CDR3 is TGCAGTGCTAGAGATTACAAGCGGAACAAACACGAGCAGTACTTC. Amino acid sequence: CSARDYKRNKHEQYF.

As regards this clonotype: This may stem from a read error, because a much larger clone lies one nucleotide away. This chain joins TRBV6-2 or TRBV6-3 and TRBJ2-7; tentatively, D is TRBD2 (6 bases). The CDR3 totals 16 residues. Between the trimmed V and J ends, which lost 6 bases and 2 bases, there was a span of 20 bases. In germline, CDR1 is MNHEY, CDR2 SVGEGT. CDR3 sequence (DNA): TGTGCCAGCAGCAGAGATCGGGAGACAGCTACCTACGAGCAGTACTTC. This gives the protein CASSRDRETATYEQYF.

A remark on this clonotype: Because it lacks the conserved phenylalanine or tryptophan at the end, this CDR3 is likely a read error. This sequence joins TRBV7-2 and TRBJ2-5, with D perhaps matching TRBD1 or TRBD2 (6 bases each). Germline V gives CDR1 SGHTA, CDR2 FQGNSA. The V end lost 5 bases, the J end lost 5 bases, and 18 bases lay between the germline ends. The CDR3 extends over 15 amino acids. The CDR3 DNA is TGTGCCAGCAGCCGTAGGTCGGGGGCGGCGGAGACCCAGTACCTC. Translated: CASSRRSGAAETQYL.

In the case of this clonotype: A much more abundant neighbour one base away suggests this may be a read error. J is TRBJ2-1 and V is TRBV6-9; TRBD1 matches at 11 bases. The CDR3 runs 15 residues. V shed 4 bases, J shed 5 bases, and the junction held 4 bases outside the gene matches. From germline, CDR1 is MNHGY and CDR2 SVAAGI. CDR3 nucleotides: TGTGCCAGCAGTTGCGTGGGACAGGGGGACAATGAGCAGTTCTTC. It yields the protein CASSCVGQGDNEQFF.

This clonotype was seen repeatedly, ten times or more. The genes are TRBV19 and TRBJ1-6; no definite D call. Per germline, CDR1 LNHDA and CDR2 SQIVND (reference sequence). CDR3 length: 14 residues. Between the trimmed V and J ends, which lost 3 bases and 7 bases, there was a span of 10 bases. The DNA of the CDR3 is TGTGCCAGTAGTATGGTTTGGGAAAATTCACCCCTCCACTTT. It specifies CASSMVWENSPLHF.

This clonotype was observed many times. This chain uses TRBV6-1 with TRBJ1-1; D may be TRBD1 (5 bases). Germline V gives CDR1 MNHNS, CDR2 SASEGT. The CDR3 runs 12 residues. The V end lost 7 bases, the J end lost 4 bases, and 10 bases lay between the germline ends. The DNA for the CDR3 is TGTGCCAGCATGGCAGGGAGCACTGAAGCTTTCTTT. As protein: CASMAGSTEAFF.

Concerning this clonotype itself: One end of the junction fails to match germline, which may point to a read error. The chain recombines TRBV7-9 with TRBJ2-5; D is unclear. Germline CDR1 reads SEHNR; CDR2 reads FQNEAQ (reference sequence). The CDR3 contains 14 residues. The CDR3 DNA sequence: TGTGCCAGAAGCTCCTGGACCTTGCAAGAGACCCAGTACTTC. Protein sequence: CARSSWTLQETQYF.

Of note for this clonotype: One end of the junction fails to match germline, which may point to a read error. This chain joins TRBV27 and TRBJ2-1; possible D gene TRBD1, 6 bases. This CDR3 is built from 15 residues. Germline V CDR1 and CDR2: MNHEY, SMNVEV (reference sequence). Here the CDR3 DNA reads TGTGCCAGCAGTTTAGGGACAACTGGGGGCAATAAGCAGTTCTTC. Its protein product is CASSLGTTGGNKQFF.

This clonotype was seen only a few times. CDR3 bases: TGTGCCAGCAGTTACCTCGGAGGGTTTGAAAAACTGTTTTTT. This sequence encodes CASSYLGGFEKLFF. The chain carries TRBV6-6 and TRBJ1-4; D is unclear. Trimming took 2 bases from V and 7 from J, leaving 11 bases between them. This CDR3 has 14 residues. Per germline, CDR1 MNHNY and CDR2 SVGAGI (reference sequence).

This clonotype was seen repeatedly, ten times or more. The rearrangement uses TRBV6-2 or TRBV6-3 and TRBJ1-5, with D possibly matching TRBD1 (6 bases). The CDR3 is made up of 15 amino acids. V gave up 6 bases and J gave up 0 bases, with 12 bases separating them. Germline-derived CDR1 and CDR2 are MNHEY and SVGEGT. DNA for the CDR3: TGTGCCAGCAGCCGGACAGTTTATAGCAATCAGCCCCAGCATTTT. It translates to CASSRTVYSNQPQHF.

Comments on this clonotype: A clone one base away is much larger, so this may be a read error. The chain has TRBV6-2 or TRBV6-3 and TRBJ2-7, with D perhaps TRBD1 (5 bases). With 7 bases removed from V and 5 bases from J, the gap between germline ends came to 12 bases. The CDR3 spans 12 residues. Per germline, CDR1 MNHEY and CDR2 SVGEGT. CDR3 region: CASNTVGDEQYF. The CDR3 coding sequence is TGTGCCAGCAACACAGTAGGGGACGAGCAGTACTTC.

Points on this clonotype: A read error may explain this, as a much larger clone is one base away. This chain joins TRBV20-1 and TRBJ1-2; tentatively, D is TRBD1 (5 bases). CDR1 and CDR2 (germline): DFQATT, SNEGSKA (reference sequence). Trimming took off 1 base at V and 13 bases at J, with 19 bases between the two ends. The CDR3 consists of 13 residues. CDR3 protein: CSARGRTHFHSTF. CDR3 bases: TGCAGTGCTAGAGGACGGACACACTTTCATAGCACCTTC.

This clonotype came up many times. The chain employs TRBV20-1 and TRBJ2-7, with 7 bases aligning to TRBD1. CDR1 is DFQATT, CDR2 SNEGSKA, per germline (reference sequence). With V trimmed by 6 bases and J by 0 bases, 5 bases remained unmatched. The CDR3 extends over 13 amino acids. The CDR3 loop reads CSAPDRSSYEQYF. The CDR3 DNA reads TGCAGTGCCCCGGACAGGTCCTCCTACGAGCAGTACTTC.

The chain uses TRBV7-9 and TRBJ2-3; 7 bases map to TRBD2. The germline CDR1 and CDR2 sequences are SEHNR and FQNEAQ (reference sequence). The CDR3 sequence is 14 residues long. J lost 6 bases, V lost 5 bases, and 8 bases had no gene match. CDR3 sequence: CASSLGRRWDTQYF. The DNA of the CDR3 is TGTGCCAGCAGCCTCGGGAGGCGGTGGGATACGCAGTATTTT.

The rearrangement joins TRBV18 to TRBJ1-4; D remains ambiguous. V shed 4 bases and J shed 5 bases, with 8 bases lying between them. Per germline, CDR1 KGHSH and CDR2 LQKENI. The CDR3 has 13 residues. The CDR3 nucleotides read TGTGCCAGCTCACAACGGAGCAATGAAAAACTGTTTTTT. Translating it yields CASSQRSNEKLFF.

V usage is TRBV7-2 and J usage is TRBJ2-2; D not certain. CDR3 length: 15 residues. Per germline, CDR1 SGHTA and CDR2 FQGNSA. Trimming cost V 5 bases and J 4 bases, with 14 bases left between them. CDR3 in amino acids: CASSPALFPTGELFF. The CDR3 nucleotides are TGTGCCAGCAGCCCCGCACTTTTTCCCACCGGGGAGCTGTTTTTT.

CDR3 protein: CASSQQGANSPLHF. The CDR3 DNA reads TGTGCCAGCAGCCAGCAGGGGGCTAATTCACCCCTCCACTTT. The chain employs TRBV28 and TRBJ1-6, with 8 bases aligning to TRBD1. The CDR3 length is 14 residues. Looked up from germline, CDR1 is MDHEN and CDR2 is SYDVKM. V shed 6 bases, J shed 6 bases, and the junction held 4 bases outside the gene matches.

About this clonotype itself: The CDR3 ends on some other residue instead of the conserved phenylalanine or tryptophan, so this is likely a read error. The chain recombines TRBV7-2 with TRBJ2-7; D uncertain. Germline V gene lookup returns CDR1 SGHTA and CDR2 FQGNSA. This CDR3 has 15 residues. V shed 1 base and J shed 5 bases, with 15 bases lying between them. CDR3 residues: CASSLGGYYPDEQYL. For the CDR3, the DNA is TGTGCCAGCAGCTTAGGCGGTTACTACCCTGACGAGCAGTACCTC.

This clonotype was counted between two and nine times. The chain has TRBV28 and TRBJ2-5; D call uncertain. Trimming took 3 bases from V and 5 from J, leaving 16 bases between them. Germline values: CDR1 MDHEN, CDR2 SYDVKM. The CDR3 is made up of 15 amino acids. The CDR3 nucleotides read TGTGCCAGCAGTTTTGGTGGGTCCCGGGCGGAGACCCAGTACTTC. As protein: CASSFGGSRAETQYF.

Only a few counts were recorded for this clonotype. The rearrangement links TRBV19 to TRBJ2-1; TRBD2 aligns across 10 bases. Germline loops: CDR1 LNHDA, CDR2 SQIVND (reference sequence). V shed 3 bases, J shed 4 bases, and the junction held 3 bases outside the gene matches. The CDR3 has 15 residues. In nucleotides, the CDR3 is TGTGCCAGTAGTATTGGGACTAGCGATTACAATGAGCAGTTCTTC. This translates into CASSIGTSDYNEQFF.

As to this clonotype: A read error may produce the germline difference seen at one junction end. The chain couples TRBV6-2 or TRBV6-3 to TRBJ1-1, with D unclear. The CDR3 is 16 residues long. Germline-derived CDR1 and CDR2 are MNHEY and SVGEGT. The DNA of the CDR3 is TGTGCCAGCAGTCACCTTTCTGATTTGATCGACACTAAAGCTTTCTTT. Translated: CASSHLSDLIDTKAFF.

The V and J genes are TRBV5-6 and TRBJ2-1; D not certain. Between the trimmed V and J ends, which lost 1 base and 6 bases, there was a span of 11 bases. Germline-derived CDR1 and CDR2 are SGHDT and YYEEEE. This CDR3 has 14 amino acids. The DNA of the CDR3 is TGTGCCAGCAGCTTGTATAGGGTCAGCAATGAGCAGTTCTTC. Amino acid sequence: CASSLYRVSNEQFF.

This clonotype turned up a few times. V and J are TRBV7-3 and TRBJ2-7, with a weak D call TRBD1 (6 bases). The CDR3 runs to 12 residues. CDR1 and CDR2 (germline): SGHTA, FQGTGA. Trimming took 5 bases from V and 6 from J, leaving 11 bases between them. The DNA of the CDR3 is TGTGCCAGCAGCGCGACAGGAACCGAGCAGTACTTC. Its protein product is CASSATGTEQYF.

This rearrangement joins TRBV14 to TRBJ2-5; D gene unclear. CDR3 size: 15 residues. CDR1 is SGHDN, CDR2 FVKESK, per germline. The ends were cut back, 5 bases at V and 2 bases at J, with 15 bases in the middle. This CDR3 is CASSKIAPPQETQYF. The CDR3 DNA reads as TGTGCCAGCAGCAAAATAGCTCCACCTCAAGAGACCCAGTACTTC.